This T cell receptor beta chain appears in the sequencing data of a study of blood T cell repertoires in COVID-19. Whole-study context: Sample material is recorded as cDNA or gDNA derived from T cells, B-cell-depleted T cells, or PBMCs.

Authors' analysis steps: Cell counts per sample came from amplifying reference gene primers. Only in-frame clones appear in the TCRdb table, and some are missing; sequencing was by immunoSEQ multiplex PCR. V, J and clone size were drawn from that table, and D and trimming were deduced from the DNA. Among 250,000 or so clones listed, around 93% were seen once. This clone has a single count. Participants came from roughly 25 US areas, aged about 18 to 90 years. This receptor was obtained from a man aged 35 to 55 who had been exposed to COVID-19. The sample was PBMCs or T cells enriched from blood (not recorded which).

The CDR3 loop is CATSDQDRGGGQPQHF. CDR3 sequence (DNA): TGTGCCACCAGTGATCAGGACAGGGGAGGAGGTCAGCCCCAGCATTTT. The gene calls are TRBV24-1 and TRBJ1-5; 9 bases are a match to TRBD1. The germline V gene has CDR1 KGHDR and CDR2 SFDVKD. V trimming: 3 bases; J trimming: 6 bases; junction bases outside the gene matches: 8. This CDR3 region has 16 residues.